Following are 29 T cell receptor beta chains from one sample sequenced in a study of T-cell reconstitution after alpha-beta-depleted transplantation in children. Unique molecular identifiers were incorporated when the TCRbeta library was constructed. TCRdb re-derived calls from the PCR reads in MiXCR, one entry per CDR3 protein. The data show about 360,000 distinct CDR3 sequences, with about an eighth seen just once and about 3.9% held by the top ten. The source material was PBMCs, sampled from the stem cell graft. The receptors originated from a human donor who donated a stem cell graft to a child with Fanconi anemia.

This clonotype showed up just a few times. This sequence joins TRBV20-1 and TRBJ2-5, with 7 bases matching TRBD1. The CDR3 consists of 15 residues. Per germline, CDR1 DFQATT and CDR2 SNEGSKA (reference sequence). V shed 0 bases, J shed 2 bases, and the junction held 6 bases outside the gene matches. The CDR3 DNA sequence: TGCAGTGCTAGAGAACCGGGACAGATGCAAGAGACCCAGTACTTC. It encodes CSAREPGQMQETQYF.

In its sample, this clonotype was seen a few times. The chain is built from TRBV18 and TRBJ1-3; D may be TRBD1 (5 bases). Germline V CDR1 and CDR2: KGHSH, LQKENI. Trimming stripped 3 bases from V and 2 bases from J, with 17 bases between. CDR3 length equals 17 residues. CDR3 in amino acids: CASSPSGGTGTGNTIYF. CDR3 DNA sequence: TGTGCCAGCTCACCCTCCGGCGGGACGGGGACTGGAAACACCATATATTTT.

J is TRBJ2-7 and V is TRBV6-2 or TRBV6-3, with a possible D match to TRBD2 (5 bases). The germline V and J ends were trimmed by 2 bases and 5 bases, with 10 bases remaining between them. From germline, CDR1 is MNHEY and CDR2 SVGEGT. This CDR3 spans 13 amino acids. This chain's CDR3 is CASSYDYRDEQYV. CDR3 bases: TGTGCCAGCAGTTACGACTACCGTGACGAGCAGTACGTC.

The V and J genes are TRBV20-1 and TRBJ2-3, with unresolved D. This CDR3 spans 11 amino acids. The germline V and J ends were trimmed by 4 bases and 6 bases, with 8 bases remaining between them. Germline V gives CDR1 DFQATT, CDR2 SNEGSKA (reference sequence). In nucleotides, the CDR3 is TGCAGTGCTACCCCTAGGGATACGCAGTATTTT. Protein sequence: CSATPRDTQYF.

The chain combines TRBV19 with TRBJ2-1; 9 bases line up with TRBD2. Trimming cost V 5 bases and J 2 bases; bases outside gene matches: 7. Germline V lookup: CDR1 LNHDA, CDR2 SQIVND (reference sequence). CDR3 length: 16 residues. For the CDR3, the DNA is TGTGCCAGTAGTGCCAATAGCGGGGGTGCCTACAATGAGCAGTTCTTC. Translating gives CASSANSGGAYNEQFF.

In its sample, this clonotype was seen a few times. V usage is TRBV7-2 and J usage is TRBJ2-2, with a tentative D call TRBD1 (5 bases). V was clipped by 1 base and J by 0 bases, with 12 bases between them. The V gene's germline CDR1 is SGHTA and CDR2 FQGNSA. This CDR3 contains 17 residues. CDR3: CASSLVAGSPNTGELFF. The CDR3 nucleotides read TGTGCCAGCAGCTTAGTGGCAGGGTCCCCGAACACCGGGGAGCTGTTTTTT. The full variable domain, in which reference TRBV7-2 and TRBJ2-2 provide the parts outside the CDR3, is GAGVSQSPSNKVTEKGKDVELRCDPISGHTALYWYRQSLGQGLEFLIYFQGNSAPDKSGLPSDRFSAERTGGSVSTLTIQRTQQEDSAVYLCASSLVAGSPNTGELFFGEGSRLTVL.

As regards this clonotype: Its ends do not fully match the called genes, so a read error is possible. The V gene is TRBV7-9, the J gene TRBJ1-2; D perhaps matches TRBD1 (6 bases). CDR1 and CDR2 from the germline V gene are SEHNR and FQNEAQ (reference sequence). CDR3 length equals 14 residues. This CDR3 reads CVSGNPGVGYGYTF. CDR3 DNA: TGTGTCAGCGGTAATCCAGGGGTAGGCTATGGCTACACCTTC.

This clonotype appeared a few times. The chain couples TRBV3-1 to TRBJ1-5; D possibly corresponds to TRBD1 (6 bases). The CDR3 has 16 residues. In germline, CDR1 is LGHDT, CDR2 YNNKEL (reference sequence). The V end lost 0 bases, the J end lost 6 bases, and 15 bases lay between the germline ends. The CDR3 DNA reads TGTGCCAGCAGCCAAGATACAGGGCTGAAGGGTCAGCCCCAGCATTTT. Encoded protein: CASSQDTGLKGQPQHF.

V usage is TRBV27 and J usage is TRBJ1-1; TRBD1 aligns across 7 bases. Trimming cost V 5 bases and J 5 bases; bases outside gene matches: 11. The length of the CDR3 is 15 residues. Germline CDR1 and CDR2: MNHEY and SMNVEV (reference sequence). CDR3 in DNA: TGTGCCAGCAGTCCTCGGGGCAGGGGGGATACTGAAGCTTTCTTT. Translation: CASSPRGRGDTEAFF.

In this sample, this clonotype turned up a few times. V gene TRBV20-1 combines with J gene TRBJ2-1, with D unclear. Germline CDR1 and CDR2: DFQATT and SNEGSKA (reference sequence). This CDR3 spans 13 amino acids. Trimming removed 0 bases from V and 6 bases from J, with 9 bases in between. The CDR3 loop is CSARDGRRNEQFF. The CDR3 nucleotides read TGCAGTGCTAGAGACGGACGGCGCAATGAGCAGTTCTTC.

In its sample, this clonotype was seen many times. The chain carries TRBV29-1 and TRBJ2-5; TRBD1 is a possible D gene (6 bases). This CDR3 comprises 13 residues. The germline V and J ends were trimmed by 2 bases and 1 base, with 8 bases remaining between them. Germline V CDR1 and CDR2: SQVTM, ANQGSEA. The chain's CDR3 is CSVERTAQETQYF. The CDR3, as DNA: TGCAGCGTTGAAAGGACAGCCCAAGAGACCCAGTACTTC.

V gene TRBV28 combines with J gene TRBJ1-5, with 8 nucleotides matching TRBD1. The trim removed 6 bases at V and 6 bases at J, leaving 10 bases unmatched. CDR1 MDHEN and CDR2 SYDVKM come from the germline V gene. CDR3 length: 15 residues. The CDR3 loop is CASSDTGGGGQPQHF. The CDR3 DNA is TGTGCCAGCAGCGACACAGGGGGGGGAGGTCAGCCCCAGCATTTT.

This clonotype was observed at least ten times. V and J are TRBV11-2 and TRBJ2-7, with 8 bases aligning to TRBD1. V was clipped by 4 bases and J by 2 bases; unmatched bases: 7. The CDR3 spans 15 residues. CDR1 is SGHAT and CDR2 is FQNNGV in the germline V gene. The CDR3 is CASSYLTGDTYEQYF. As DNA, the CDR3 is TGTGCCAGCAGCTATTTGACAGGGGATACCTACGAGCAGTACTTC.

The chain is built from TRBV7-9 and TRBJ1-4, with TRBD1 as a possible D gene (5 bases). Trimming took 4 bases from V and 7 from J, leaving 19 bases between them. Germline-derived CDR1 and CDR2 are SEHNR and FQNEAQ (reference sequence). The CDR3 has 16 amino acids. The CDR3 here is CASSSDETAPPEKLFF. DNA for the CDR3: TGTGCCAGCAGCTCAGACGAGACAGCTCCTCCTGAAAAACTGTTTTTT.

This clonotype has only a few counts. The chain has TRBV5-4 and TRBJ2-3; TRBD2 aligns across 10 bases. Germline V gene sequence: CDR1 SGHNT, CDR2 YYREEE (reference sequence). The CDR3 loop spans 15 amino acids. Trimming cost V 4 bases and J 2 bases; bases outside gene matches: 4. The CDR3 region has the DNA TGTGCCAGCAGCACCCTAGCGGGGGACACAGATACGCAGTATTTT. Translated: CASSTLAGDTDTQYF.

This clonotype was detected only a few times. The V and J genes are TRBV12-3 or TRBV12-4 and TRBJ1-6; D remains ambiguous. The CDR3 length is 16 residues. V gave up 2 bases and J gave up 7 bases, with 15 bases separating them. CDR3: CASSLYLSGANSPLHF. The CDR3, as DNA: TGTGCCAGCAGTTTATATCTGTCGGGCGCCAATTCACCCCTCCACTTT.

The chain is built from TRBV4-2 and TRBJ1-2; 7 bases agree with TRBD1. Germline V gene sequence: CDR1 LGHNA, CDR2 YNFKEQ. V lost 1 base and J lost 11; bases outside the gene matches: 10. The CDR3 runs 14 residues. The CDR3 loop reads CASSQVGRTGDYTF. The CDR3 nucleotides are TGTGCCAGCAGCCAAGTCGGGAGGACAGGAGATTACACCTTC.

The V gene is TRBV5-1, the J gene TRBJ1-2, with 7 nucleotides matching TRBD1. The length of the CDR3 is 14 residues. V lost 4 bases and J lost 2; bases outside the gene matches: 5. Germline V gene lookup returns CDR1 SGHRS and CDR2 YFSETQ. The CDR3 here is CASSPGQLNYGYTF. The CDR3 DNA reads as TGCGCCAGCAGCCCGGGACAGCTCAACTATGGCTACACCTTC.

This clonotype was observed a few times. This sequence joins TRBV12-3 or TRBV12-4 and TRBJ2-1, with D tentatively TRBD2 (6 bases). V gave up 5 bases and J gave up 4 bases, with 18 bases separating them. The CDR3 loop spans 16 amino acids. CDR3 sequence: CASSLLSPGTYNEQFF. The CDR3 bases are TGTGCCAGCAGTCTTCTTTCACCCGGGACTTACAATGAGCAGTTCTTC.

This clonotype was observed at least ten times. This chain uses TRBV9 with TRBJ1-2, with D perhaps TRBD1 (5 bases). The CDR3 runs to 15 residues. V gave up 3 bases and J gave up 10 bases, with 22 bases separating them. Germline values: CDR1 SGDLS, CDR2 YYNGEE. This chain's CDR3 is CASSDGAGTRTPYTF. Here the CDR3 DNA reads TGTGCCAGCAGCGATGGCGCCGGGACCCGAACGCCCTACACCTTC.

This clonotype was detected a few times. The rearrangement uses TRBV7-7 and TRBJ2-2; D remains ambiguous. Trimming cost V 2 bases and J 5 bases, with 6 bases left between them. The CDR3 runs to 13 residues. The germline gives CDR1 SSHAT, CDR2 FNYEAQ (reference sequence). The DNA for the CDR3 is TGTGCCAGCAGCTTAATAGAGACCGGGGAGCTGTTTTTT. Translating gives CASSLIETGELFF.

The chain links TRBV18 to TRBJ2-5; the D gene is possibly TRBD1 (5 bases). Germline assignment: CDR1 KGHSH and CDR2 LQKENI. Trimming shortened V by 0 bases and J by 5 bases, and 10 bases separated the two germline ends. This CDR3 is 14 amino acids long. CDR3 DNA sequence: TGTGCCAGCTCACCACCAGGGGTCCGGGAGACCCAGTACTTC. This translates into CASSPPGVRETQYF.

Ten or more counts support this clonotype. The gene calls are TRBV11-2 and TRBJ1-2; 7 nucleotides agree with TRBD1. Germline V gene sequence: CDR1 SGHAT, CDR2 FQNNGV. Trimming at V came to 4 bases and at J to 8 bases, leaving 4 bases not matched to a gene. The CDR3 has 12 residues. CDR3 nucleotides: TGTGCCAGCAGCTCTTACAGGGGCGGCTACACCTTC. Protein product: CASSSYRGGYTF.

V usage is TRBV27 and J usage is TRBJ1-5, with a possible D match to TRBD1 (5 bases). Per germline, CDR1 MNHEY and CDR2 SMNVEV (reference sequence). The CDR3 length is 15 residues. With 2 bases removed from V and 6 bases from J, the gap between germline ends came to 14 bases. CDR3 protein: CASSLMGLLGQPQHF. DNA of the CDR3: TGTGCCAGCAGTTTAATGGGGCTTTTGGGTCAGCCCCAGCATTTT.

The chain's CDR3 is CASSLTLSNEQFF. In DNA form, the CDR3 reads TGTGCCAGCAGTTTGACACTGAGCAATGAGCAGTTCTTC. This sequence joins TRBV12-3 or TRBV12-4 and TRBJ2-1, with unresolved D. V shed 3 bases and J shed 6 bases, with 9 bases lying between them. The CDR3 is 13 residues long.

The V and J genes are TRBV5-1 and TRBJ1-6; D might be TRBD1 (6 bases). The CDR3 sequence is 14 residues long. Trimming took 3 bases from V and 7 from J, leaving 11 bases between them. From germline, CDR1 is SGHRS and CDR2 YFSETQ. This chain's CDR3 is CASSSDRNNSPLHF. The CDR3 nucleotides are TGCGCCAGCAGCTCCGACAGGAACAATTCACCCCTCCACTTT.

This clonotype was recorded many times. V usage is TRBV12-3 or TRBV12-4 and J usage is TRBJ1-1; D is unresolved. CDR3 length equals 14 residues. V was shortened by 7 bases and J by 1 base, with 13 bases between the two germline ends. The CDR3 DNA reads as TGTGCCAGCACCCGGGGAGGGAGGAACACTGAAGCTTTCTTT. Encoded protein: CASTRGGRNTEAFF.

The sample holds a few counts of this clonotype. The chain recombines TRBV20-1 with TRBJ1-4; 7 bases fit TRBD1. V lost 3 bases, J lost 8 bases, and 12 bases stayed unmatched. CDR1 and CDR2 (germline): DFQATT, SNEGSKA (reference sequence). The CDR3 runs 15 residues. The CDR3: CSASFSGTDGEKLFF. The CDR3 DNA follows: TGCAGTGCTAGTTTTTCCGGGACAGATGGGGAAAAACTGTTTTTT.

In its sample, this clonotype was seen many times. The CDR3 DNA sequence: TGCAGCGTTGAAAGTGGGACAGGCTATGGCTACACCTTC. Amino acid sequence: CSVESGTGYGYTF. The J gene is TRBJ1-2, the V gene TRBV29-1, with 8 bases that match TRBD1. CDR1 is SQVTM and CDR2 is ANQGSEA in the germline V gene. The CDR3 runs 13 residues. J gave up 4 bases and V 2 bases, and 3 bases lay outside the gene matches.